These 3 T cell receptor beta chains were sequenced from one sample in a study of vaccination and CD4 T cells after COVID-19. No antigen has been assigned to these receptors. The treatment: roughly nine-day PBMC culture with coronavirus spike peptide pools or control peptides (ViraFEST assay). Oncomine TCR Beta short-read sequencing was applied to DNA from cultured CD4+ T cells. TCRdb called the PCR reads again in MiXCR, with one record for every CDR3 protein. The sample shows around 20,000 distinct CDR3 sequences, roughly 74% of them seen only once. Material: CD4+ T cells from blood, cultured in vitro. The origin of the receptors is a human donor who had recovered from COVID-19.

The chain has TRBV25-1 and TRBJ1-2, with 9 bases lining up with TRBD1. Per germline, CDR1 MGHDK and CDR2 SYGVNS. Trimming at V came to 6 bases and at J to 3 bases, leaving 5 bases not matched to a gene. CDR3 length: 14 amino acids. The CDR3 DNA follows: TGTGCCAGCAGCTACAGGGGGCAGCACTATGGCTACACCTTC. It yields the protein CASSYRGQHYGYTF.

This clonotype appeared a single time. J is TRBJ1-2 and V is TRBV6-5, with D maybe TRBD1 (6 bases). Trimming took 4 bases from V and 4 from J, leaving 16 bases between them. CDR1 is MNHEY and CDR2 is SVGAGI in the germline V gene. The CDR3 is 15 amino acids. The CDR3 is CASSSRDIGAYGYTF. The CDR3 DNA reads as TGTGCCAGCAGTTCCAGGGACATTGGGGCCTATGGCTACACCTTC.

Written as DNA, the CDR3 is TGTGCCAGCAGCGACCACGGGCAGCCCCAGCATTTT. Protein sequence: CASSDHGQPQHF. The genes are TRBV6-1 and TRBJ1-5, with D uncertain. This CDR3 contains 12 residues. V gave up 6 bases and J gave up 7 bases, with 10 bases separating them. Germline V gene data show CDR1 as MNHNS and CDR2 as SASEGT.